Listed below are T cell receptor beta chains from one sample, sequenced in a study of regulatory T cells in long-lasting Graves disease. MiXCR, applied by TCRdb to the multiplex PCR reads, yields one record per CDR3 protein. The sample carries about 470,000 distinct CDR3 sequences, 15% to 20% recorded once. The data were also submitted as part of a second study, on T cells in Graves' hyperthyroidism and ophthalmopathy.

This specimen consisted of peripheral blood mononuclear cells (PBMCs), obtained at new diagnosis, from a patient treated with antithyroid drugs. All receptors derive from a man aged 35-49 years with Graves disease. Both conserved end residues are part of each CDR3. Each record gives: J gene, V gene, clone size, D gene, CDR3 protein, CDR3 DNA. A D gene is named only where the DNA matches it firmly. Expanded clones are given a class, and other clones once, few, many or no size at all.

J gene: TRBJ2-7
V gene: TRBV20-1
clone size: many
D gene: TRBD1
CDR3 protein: CSAKLQGPYEQYF
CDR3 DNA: TGCAGTGCTAAATTACAGGGGCCGTACGAGCAGTACTTC

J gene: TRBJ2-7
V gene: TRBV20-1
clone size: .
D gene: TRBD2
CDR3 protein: CSARPQLADKWNF
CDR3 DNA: TGCAGTGCTAGACCCCAACTAGCGGACAAATGGAACTTC

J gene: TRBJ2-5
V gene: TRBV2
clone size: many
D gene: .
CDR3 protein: CANLGRRIQETQYF
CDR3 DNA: TGTGCCAACCTAGGGAGAAGAATCCAAGAGACCCAGTACTTC

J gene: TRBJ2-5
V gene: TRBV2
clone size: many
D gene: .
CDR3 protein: CASTQDLPPGYF
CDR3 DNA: TGTGCCAGCACCCAGGACCTCCCCCCGGGGTACTTC

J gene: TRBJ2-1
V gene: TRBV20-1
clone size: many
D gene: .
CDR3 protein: CSAGRGNEQFF
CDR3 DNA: TGCAGTGCTGGGCGGGGTAATGAGCAGTTCTTC

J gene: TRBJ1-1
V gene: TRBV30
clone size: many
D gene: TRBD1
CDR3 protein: CAWMGQGSYAFF
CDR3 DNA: TGTGCCTGGATGGGACAGGGATCTTATGCTTTCTTT

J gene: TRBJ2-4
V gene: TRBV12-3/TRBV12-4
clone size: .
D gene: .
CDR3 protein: CASRLGRTKNIQYF
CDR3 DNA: TGTGCCAGCAGGCTGGGACGGACCAAAAACATTCAGTACTTC

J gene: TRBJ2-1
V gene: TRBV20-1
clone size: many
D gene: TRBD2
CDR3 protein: CSVIAGVRSYNEQFF
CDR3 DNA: TGCAGTGTTATAGCGGGAGTTCGTTCCTACAATGAGCAGTTCTTC

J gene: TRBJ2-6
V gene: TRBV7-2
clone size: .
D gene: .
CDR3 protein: CASRDIISGANVLTF
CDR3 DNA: TGTGCCAGCAGAGACATCATCTCTGGGGCCAACGTCCTGACTTTC

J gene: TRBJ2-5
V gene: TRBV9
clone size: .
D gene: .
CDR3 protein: CASSVDLEPGETQYF
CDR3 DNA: TGTGCCAGCAGCGTAGACCTAGAGCCGGGAGAGACCCAGTACTTC

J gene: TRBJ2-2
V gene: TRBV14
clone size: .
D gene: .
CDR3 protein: CASSQLSGRTGELFF
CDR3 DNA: TGTGCCAGCAGCCAATTGTCGGGGAGGACCGGGGAGCTGTTTTTT

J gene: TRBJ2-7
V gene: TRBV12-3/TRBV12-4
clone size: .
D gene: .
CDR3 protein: CASSRFEVEQYF
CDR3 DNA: TGTGCCAGCAGCCGGTTCGAGGTCGAGCAGTACTTC

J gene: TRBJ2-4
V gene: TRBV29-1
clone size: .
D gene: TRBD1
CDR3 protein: CSVEVPGTDIQYF
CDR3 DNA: TGCAGCGTTGAAGTGCCAGGGACAGACATTCAGTACTTC

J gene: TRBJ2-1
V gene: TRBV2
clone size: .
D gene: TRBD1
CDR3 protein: CASNRDRGGSAQFF
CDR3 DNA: TGTGCCAGCAACCGGGACAGAGGTGGGTCTGCGCAGTTCTTC

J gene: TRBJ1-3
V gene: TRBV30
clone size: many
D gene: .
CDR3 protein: CAWKDSGNTIYF
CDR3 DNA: TGTGCCTGGAAGGATTCTGGAAACACCATATATTTT

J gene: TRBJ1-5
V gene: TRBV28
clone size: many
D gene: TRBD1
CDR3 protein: CASSLGQGRDNQPQHF
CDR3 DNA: TGTGCCAGCAGTTTAGGACAGGGAAGGGACAATCAGCCCCAGCATTTT

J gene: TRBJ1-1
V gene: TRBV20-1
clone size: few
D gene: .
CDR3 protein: CSAWDRGTEAFF
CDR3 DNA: TGCAGTGCTTGGGACCGTGGGACTGAAGCTTTCTTT

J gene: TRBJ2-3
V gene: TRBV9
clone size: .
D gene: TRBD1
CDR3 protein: CASSPHLRQGGTDTQYF
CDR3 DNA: TGTGCCAGCAGCCCACACCTTCGACAGGGAGGCACAGATACGCAGTATTTT

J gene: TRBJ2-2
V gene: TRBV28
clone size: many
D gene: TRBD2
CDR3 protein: CASSSPAGGNTGELFF
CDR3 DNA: TGTGCCAGCAGTTCCCCAGCGGGGGGGAACACCGGGGAGCTGTTTTTT

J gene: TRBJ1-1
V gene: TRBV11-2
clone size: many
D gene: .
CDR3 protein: CASEDVLTEAFF
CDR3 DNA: TGTGCCAGCGAAGACGTCCTCACTGAAGCTTTCTTT

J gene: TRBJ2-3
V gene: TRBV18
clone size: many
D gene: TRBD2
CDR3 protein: CASSPGGLADTDTQYF
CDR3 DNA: TGTGCCAGCTCCCCCGGTGGTCTAGCGGACACAGATACGCAGTATTTT

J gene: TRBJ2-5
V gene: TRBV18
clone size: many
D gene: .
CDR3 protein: CASSTNRETQYF
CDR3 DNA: TGTGCCAGCTCAACCAATAGGGAGACCCAGTACTTC

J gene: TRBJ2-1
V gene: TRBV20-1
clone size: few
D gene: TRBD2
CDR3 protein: CSAFGLAGYNEQFF
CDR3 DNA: TGCAGTGCTTTTGGACTAGCGGGGTACAATGAGCAGTTCTTC

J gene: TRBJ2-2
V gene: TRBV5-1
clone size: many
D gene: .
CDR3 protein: CASSLSSNTGELFF
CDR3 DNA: TGCGCCAGCAGCTTGAGTTCCAACACCGGGGAGCTGTTTTTT

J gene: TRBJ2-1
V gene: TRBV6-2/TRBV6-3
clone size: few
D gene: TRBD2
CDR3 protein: CASSYGGGVHNEQFF
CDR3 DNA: TGTGCCAGCAGTTACGGCGGGGGAGTACACAATGAGCAGTTCTTC

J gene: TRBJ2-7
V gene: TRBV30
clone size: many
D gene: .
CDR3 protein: CAWSTTAYEQYF
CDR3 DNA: TGTGCCTGGAGTACGACGGCCTACGAGCAGTACTTC

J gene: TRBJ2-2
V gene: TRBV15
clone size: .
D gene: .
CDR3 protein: CATSREEAGIGVTGELFF
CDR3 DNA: TGTGCCACCAGCAGAGAGGAGGCGGGGATCGGGGTCACCGGGGAGCTGTTTTTT

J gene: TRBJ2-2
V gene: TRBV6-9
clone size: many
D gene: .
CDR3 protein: CASSPPFGRNTGELFF
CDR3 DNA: TGTGCCAGCAGTCCCCCCTTTGGGAGGAACACCGGGGAGCTGTTTTTT

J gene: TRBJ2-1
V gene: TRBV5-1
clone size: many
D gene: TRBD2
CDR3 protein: CASSSTSGRGDEQFF
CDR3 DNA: TGCGCCAGCAGTTCCACTAGCGGGAGGGGTGATGAGCAGTTCTTC

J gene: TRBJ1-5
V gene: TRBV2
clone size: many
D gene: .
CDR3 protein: CASSEDRVNQPQHF
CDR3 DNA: TGTGCCAGCAGTGAAGACAGGGTTAATCAGCCCCAGCATTTT

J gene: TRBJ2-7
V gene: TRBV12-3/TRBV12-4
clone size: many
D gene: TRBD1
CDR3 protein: CASSPTGVEQYF
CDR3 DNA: TGTGCCAGCAGTCCGACAGGGGTCGAGCAGTACTTC

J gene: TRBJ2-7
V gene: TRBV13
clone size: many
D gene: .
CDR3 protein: CASSSRDISYEQYF
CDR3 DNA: TGTGCCAGCAGTTCCCGGGACATCTCCTACGAGCAGTACTTC

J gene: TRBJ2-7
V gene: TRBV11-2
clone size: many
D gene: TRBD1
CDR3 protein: CASSLNRGYEQYF
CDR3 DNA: TGTGCCAGCAGCCTAAACAGGGGATACGAGCAGTACTTC

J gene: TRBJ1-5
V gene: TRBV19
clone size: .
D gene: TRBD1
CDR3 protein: CASSSTGGFGNQPQHF
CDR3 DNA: TGTGCCAGTAGTTCGACAGGGGGCTTCGGCAATCAGCCCCAGCATTTT

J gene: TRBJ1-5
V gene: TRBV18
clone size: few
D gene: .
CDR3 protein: CASSPTRDALGNQPQHF
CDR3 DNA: TGTGCCAGCTCACCCACACGCGACGCCTTAGGCAATCAGCCCCAGCATTTT

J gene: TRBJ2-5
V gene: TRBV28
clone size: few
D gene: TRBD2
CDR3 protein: CASSLRIGRETQYF
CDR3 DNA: TGTGCCAGCAGTTTACGAATCGGGAGGGAGACCCAGTACTTC

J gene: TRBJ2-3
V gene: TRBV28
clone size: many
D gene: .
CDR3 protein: CASSFSKDTQYF
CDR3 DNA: TGTGCCAGCAGTTTTTCAAAAGATACGCAGTATTTT

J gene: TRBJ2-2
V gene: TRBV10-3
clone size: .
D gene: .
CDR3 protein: CAISERADGELFF
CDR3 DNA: TGTGCCATCAGTGAAAGGGCGGACGGGGAGCTGTTTTTT

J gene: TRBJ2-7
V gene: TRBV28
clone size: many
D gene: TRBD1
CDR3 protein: CASRRQGPHEQYF
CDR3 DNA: TGTGCCAGCAGAAGACAGGGTCCCCACGAGCAGTACTTC

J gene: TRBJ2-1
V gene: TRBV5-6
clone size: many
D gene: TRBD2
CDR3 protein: CASSTRLALYNEQFF
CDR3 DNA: TGTGCCAGCAGCACCAGACTAGCGCTATACAATGAGCAGTTCTTC

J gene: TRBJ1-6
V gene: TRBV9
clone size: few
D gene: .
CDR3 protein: CASSVWPTGPNSPLHF
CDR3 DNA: TGTGCCAGCAGCGTATGGCCTACAGGGCCCAATTCACCCCTCCACTTT

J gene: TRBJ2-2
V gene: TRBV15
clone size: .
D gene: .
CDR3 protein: CATSRDRTSGELFF
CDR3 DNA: TGTGCCACCAGCAGAGATAGGACATCCGGGGAGCTGTTTTTT

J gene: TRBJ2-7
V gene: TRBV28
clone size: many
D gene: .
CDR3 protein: CASTGGTYEQYF
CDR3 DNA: TGTGCCAGCACGGGGGGCACCTACGAGCAGTACTTC